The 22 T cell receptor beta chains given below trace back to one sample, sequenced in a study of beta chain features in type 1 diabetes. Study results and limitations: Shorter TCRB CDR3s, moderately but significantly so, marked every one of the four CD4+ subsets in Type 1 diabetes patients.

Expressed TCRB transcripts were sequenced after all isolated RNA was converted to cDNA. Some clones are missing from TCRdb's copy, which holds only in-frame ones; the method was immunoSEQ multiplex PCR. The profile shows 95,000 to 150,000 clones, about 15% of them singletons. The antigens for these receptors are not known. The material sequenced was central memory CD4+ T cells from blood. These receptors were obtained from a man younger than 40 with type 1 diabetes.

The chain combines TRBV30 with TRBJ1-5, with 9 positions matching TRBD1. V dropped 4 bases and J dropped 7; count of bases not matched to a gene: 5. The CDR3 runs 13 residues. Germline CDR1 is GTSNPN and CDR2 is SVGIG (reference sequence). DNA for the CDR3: TGTGCCTGGACGACAGGGGGAGGGCAGCCCCAGCATTTT. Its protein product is CAWTTGGGQPQHF.

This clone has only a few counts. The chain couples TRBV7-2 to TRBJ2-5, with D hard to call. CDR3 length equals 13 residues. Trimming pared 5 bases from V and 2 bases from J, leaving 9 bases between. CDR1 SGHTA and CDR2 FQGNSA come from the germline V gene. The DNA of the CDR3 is TGTGCCAGCAGCCCCGCCACGCAAGAGACCCAGTACTTC. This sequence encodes CASSPATQETQYF.

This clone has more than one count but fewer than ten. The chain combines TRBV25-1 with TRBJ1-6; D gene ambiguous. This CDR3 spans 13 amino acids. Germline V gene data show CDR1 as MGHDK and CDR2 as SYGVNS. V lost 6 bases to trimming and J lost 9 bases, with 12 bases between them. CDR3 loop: CASSSLQVSPLHF. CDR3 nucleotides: TGTGCCAGCAGCAGTCTTCAAGTTTCACCCCTCCACTTT.

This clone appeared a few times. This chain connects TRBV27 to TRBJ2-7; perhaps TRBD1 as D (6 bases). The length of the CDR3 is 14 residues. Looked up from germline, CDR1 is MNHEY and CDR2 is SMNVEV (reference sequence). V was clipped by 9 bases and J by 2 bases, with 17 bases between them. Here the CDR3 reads CASAGALVPYEQYF. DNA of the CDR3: TGTGCCAGTGCAGGGGCCCTTGTTCCCTACGAGCAGTACTTC.

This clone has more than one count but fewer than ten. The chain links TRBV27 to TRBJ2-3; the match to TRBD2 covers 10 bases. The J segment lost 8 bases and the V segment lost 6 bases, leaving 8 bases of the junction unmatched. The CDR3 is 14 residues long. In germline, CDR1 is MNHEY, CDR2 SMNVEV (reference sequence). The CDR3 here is CASSLAGEGGTQYF. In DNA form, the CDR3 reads TGTGCCAGCAGCCTAGCGGGGGAGGGCGGTACGCAGTATTTT.

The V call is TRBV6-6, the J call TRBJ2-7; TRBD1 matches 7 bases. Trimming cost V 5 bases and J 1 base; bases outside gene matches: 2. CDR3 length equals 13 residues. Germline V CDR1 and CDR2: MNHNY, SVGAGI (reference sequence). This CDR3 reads CASSQQGSYEQYF. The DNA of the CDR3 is TGTGCCAGCAGTCAACAGGGGTCCTACGAGCAGTACTTC.

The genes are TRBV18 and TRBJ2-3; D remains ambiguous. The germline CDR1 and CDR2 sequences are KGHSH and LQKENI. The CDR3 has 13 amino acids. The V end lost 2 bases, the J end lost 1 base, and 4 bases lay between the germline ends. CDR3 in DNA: TGTGCCAGCTCACCAGGGGGCACAGATACGCAGTATTTT. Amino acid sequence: CASSPGGTDTQYF.

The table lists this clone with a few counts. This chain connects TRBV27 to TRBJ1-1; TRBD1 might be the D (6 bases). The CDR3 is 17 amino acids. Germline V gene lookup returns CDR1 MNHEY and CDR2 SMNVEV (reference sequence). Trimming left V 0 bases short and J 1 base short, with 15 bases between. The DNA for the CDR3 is TGTGCCAGCAGTTTATCGGGGAAGGGGGGCTGGAACACTGAAGCTTTCTTT. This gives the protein CASSLSGKGGWNTEAFF.

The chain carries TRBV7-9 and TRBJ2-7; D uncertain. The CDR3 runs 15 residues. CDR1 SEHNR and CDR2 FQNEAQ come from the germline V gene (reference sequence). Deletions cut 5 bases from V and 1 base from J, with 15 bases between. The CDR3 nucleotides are TGTGCCAGCAGCCCCTCGATGTGGGGATCCTACGAGCAGTACTTC. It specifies CASSPSMWGSYEQYF.

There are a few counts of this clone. This chain's CDR3 is CSVGDRSNTGELFF. CDR3 coding DNA: TGCAGCGTCGGCGACAGGTCGAACACCGGGGAGCTGTTTTTT. This chain joins TRBV29-1 and TRBJ2-2, with D perhaps matching TRBD1 (6 bases). Germline V gene lookup returns CDR1 SQVTM and CDR2 ANQGSEA. V was cut by 6 bases and J by 0 bases, with 11 bases left in between. The CDR3 length is 14 residues.

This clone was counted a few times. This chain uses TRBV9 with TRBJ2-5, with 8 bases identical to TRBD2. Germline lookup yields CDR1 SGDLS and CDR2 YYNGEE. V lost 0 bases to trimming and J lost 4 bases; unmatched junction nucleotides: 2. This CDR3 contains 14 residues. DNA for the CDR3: TGTGCCAGCAGCGTAGCGGGGGGGCCAGAGACCCAGTACTTC. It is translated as CASSVAGGPETQYF.

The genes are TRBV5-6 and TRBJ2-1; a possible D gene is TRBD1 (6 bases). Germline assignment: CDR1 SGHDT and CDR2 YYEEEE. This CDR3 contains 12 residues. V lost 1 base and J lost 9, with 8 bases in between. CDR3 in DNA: TGTGCCAGCAGCTTGAGGACAGTTGAGCAGTTCTTC. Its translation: CASSLRTVEQFF.

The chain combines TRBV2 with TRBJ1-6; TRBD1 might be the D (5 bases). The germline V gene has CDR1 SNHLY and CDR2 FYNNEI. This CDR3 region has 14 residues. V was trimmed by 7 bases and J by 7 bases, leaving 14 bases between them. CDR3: CASTILEGNSPLHF. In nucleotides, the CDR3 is TGTGCCAGCACAATCCTAGAGGGGAATTCACCCCTCCACTTT.

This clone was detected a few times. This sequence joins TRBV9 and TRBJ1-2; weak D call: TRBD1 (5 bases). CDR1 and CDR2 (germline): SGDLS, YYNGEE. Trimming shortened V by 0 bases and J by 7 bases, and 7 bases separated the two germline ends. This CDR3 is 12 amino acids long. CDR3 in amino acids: CASSVVGAGYTF. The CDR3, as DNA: TGTGCCAGCAGCGTAGTAGGGGCTGGCTACACCTTC.

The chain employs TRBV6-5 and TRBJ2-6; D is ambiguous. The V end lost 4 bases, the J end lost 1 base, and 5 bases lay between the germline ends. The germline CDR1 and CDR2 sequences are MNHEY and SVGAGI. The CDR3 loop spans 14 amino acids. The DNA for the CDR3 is TGTGCCAGCAGTTCGCGGTCTGGGGCCAACGTCCTGACTTTC. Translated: CASSSRSGANVLTF.

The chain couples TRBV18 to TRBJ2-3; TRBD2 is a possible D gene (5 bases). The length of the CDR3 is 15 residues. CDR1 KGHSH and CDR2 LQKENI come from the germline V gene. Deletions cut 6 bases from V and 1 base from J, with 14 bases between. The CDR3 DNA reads TGTGCCAGCTCGCTCCTGCGGGTCGGCACAGATACGCAGTATTTT. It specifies CASSLLRVGTDTQYF.

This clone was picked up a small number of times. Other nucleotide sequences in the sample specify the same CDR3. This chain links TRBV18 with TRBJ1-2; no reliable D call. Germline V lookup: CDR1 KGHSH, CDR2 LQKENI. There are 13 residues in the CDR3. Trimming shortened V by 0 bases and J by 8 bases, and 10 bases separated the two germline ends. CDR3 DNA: TGTGCCAGCTCACCACCGGTGAGGTCCGGCTACACCTTC. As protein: CASSPPVRSGYTF.

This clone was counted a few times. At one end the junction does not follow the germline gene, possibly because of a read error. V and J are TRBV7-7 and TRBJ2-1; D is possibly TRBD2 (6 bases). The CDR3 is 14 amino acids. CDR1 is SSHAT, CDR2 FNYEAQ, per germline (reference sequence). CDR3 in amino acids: CASSQGGSPNEQFF. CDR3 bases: TGTGCTAGCAGCCAAGGAGGGAGCCCCAATGAGCAGTTCTTC.

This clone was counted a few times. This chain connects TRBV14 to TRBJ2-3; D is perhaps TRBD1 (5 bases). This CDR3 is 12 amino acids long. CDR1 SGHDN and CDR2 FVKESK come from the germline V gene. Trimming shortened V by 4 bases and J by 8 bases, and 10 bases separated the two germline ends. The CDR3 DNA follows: TGTGCCAGCAGCCCTCCAGGGCCTACGCAGTATTTT. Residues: CASSPPGPTQYF.

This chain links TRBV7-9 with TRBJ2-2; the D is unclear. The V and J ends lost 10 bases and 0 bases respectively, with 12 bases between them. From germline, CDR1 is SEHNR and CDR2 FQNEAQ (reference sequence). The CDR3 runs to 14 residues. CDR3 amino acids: CATKGQANTGELFF. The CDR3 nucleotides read TGTGCCACCAAAGGCCAGGCGAACACCGGGGAGCTGTTTTTT.

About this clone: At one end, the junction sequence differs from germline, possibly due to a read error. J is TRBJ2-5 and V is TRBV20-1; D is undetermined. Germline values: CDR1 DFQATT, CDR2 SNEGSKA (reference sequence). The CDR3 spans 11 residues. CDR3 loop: CSARDGETQYF. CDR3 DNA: TGCAGTGCCAGAGATGGGGAGACCCAGTACTTC.

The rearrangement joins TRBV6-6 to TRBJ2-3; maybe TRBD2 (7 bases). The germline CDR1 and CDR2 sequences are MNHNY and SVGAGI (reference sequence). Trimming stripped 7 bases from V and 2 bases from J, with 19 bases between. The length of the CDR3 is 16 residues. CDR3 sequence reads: CASTWPSGDNTDTQYF. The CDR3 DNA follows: TGTGCCAGCACCTGGCCCAGCGGGGACAACACAGATACGCAGTATTTT.